This paragraph reports one TCR beta chain. The antigen this receptor binds is unknown. The sample holds no much larger clone one base away, and base qualities are not on file. The immunoSEQ Assay, a bias-controlled multiplex PCR, was used to amplify TCRbeta CDR3 regions from genomic DNA. The authors' pipeline ran thus. The number of nucleated cells in each sample was estimated by amplification of reference gene primers within the assay. To quantify the absolute abundance of each unique TCRbeta CDR3 rearrangement, sequence reads were collapsed and filtered. For each sample, productive Simpson clonality was calculated as the square root of Simpson's diversity index across productive rearrangements. TCRdb stores this immuneACCESS table with in-frame sequences only. Part of the clones is absent; in the studies checked, under half of the shortfall reflects unresolved V genes, and no reason is known for the rest. Clone size and V and J calls were adopted from that table, with D and trimming inferred from the DNA. Here the sample has about 34,000 clones; approximately 78% occur a single time. The top ten constitute less than 9% of the sample.

The collaborating institutions used their own protocols to collect whole blood in K2EDTA tubes. For TCRbeta analysis, collaborators shipped samples as frozen whole blood, isolated PBMCs, or DNA extracted from either of those sample types. Trimmed from V: 2 bases; trimmed from J: 2 bases; junction bases lacking a gene match: 2. The germline V gene provides CDR1 SGHRS and CDR2 YFSETQ. The CDR3 runs 14 amino acids, cysteine and phenylalanine included. Only the CDR3 portion is preserved as DNA: 42 bases, with reading frame beginning at the first base. This sample was included in a study of blood T cell repertoires in COVID-19 (TCRdb year 2020). In the study overall: Collaborator samples came from the United States, Italy and Spain and covered acute and convalescent phases of COVID-19. The dataset comprised deeply sampled blood TCRbeta repertoires from subjects exposed to, actively infected with, or recovered from COVID-19. A de-identified subject ID, COVID-19 status, age in years and sex were almost always included in the sample metadata. The samples were drawn from the first 160 participants of the ongoing ImmuneRACE study and from 950 to 1,500 subjects provided by 6 global collaborators. Where available, HLA class I and class II types were taken from metadata supplied by the sample provider and were not determined by assay-based typing. The repertoires were released in a freely available public database intended as a resource for research on the immune response to SARS-CoV-2. The material from the prospective study consisted of cDNA or gDNA derived from T cells, B-cell-depleted T cells, or PBMCs. Overall study results and their limits: How much clinical and demographic metadata was included differed by source and by participant, and the metadata was provided uncurated.

The sequence came from a woman in her sixties or seventies with acute or convalescent COVID-19. Sequencing used peripheral blood. The chain uses TRBV5-1 and TRBJ2-3, with 7 bases in between that match TRBD1. The CDR3 sequence is CASSFGTVTDTQYF. The DNA is as follows: TGCGCCAGCAGCTTTGGGACAGTCACAGATACGCAGTATTTT.